The 27 T cell receptor beta chains reported below all come from one sample, sequenced in a study of T cell changes during pregnancy in multiple sclerosis. The data were produced by immunoSEQ multiplex PCR, yet TCRdb's version contains in-frame clones alone and is incomplete. Of around 52,000 clones in the sample, approximately 90% were seen once. The sample was CD4+ T cells from peripheral blood mononuclear cells, taken after pregnancy. The receptors come from a female donor in good health, enrolled as a control in a pregnancy study.

This chain joins TRBV5-1 and TRBJ2-2; no definite D call. Germline CDR1 SGHRS, CDR2 YFSETQ. The CDR3 spans 12 residues. Trimming took off 6 bases at V and 3 bases at J, with 6 bases between the two ends. CDR3 coding DNA: TGCGCCAGCAATTTCGACACCGGGGAGCTGTTTTTT. Its translation: CASNFDTGELFF.

The chain is built from TRBV7-2 and TRBJ2-3; 11 positions agree with TRBD2. CDR1 and CDR2 from the germline V gene are SGHTA and FQGNSA. The trim removed 3 bases at V and 4 bases at J, leaving 3 bases unmatched. This CDR3 has 15 amino acids. CDR3 residues: CASSFSGGASDTQYF. CDR3 nucleotides: TGTGCCAGCAGCTTTAGCGGGGGGGCGTCAGATACGCAGTATTTT.

V gene TRBV2 combines with J gene TRBJ2-1, with D perhaps TRBD1 (6 bases). Germline lookup yields CDR1 SNHLY and CDR2 FYNNEI. The V end was cut by 9 bases, the J end by 6 bases, with 15 bases between. The CDR3 is 13 amino acids. This chain's CDR3 is CARQSGTTNEQFF. The CDR3 DNA reads as TGTGCCAGACAATCCGGGACAACCAATGAGCAGTTCTTC.

The rearrangement links TRBV10-3 to TRBJ2-5; a possible D gene is TRBD1 (5 bases). The germline V gene has CDR1 ENHRY and CDR2 SYGVKD. Trimming pared 5 bases from V and 2 bases from J, leaving 18 bases between. The CDR3 has 16 residues. The CDR3 DNA reads as TGTGCCATCAGTTCGGACAAAGGATTATATCAAGAGACCCAGTACTTC. Protein product: CAISSDKGLYQETQYF.

The CDR3 spells CATGDGWYQETQYF. The DNA of the CDR3 is TGTGCCACAGGGGACGGATGGTACCAAGAGACCCAGTACTTC. The rearrangement uses TRBV6-1 and TRBJ2-5, with D possibly being TRBD1 (6 bases). The CDR3 is 14 amino acids. Germline V gives CDR1 MNHNS, CDR2 SASEGT. Trimming stripped 10 bases from V and 0 bases from J, with 15 bases between.

The rearrangement joins TRBV5-6 to TRBJ1-2, with 8 bases that match TRBD1. Germline CDR1 is SGHDT and CDR2 is YYEEEE. The V and J ends lost 3 bases and 7 bases, in that order; junction bases with no gene match: 5. There are 13 residues in the CDR3. CDR3 DNA: TGTGCCAGCAGCTGGACAGGGAAGGGTGGCTACACCTTC. Encoded protein: CASSWTGKGGYTF.

J is TRBJ2-7 and V is TRBV18, with D unresolved. Germline V gene data show CDR1 as KGHSH and CDR2 as LQKENI. The CDR3 is made up of 13 amino acids. The germline V and J ends were trimmed by 3 bases and 4 bases, with 10 bases remaining between them. This CDR3 is CASSPANLYEQYF. In nucleotides, the CDR3 is TGTGCCAGCTCACCCGCAAACCTATACGAGCAGTACTTC.

In DNA, the CDR3 is TGCGCCAGCAGCTCCGGGACAGAAAATGAAAAACTGTTTTTT. The encoded protein is CASSSGTENEKLFF. The chain uses TRBV5-1 and TRBJ1-4, with 7 positions matching TRBD1. The CDR3 covers 14 residues. The junction had 4 bases not matched to a gene; V was cut back by 3 bases and J by 5 bases. Germline CDR1 reads SGHRS; CDR2 reads YFSETQ. The variable domain in full, with the rest retrieved from reference TRBV5-1 and TRBJ1-4, is KAGVTQTPRYLIKTRGQQVTLSCSPISGHRSVSWYQQTPGQGLQFLFEYFSETQRNKGNFPGRFSGRQFSNSRSEMNVSTLELGDSALYLCASSSGTENEKLFFGSGTQLSVL.

The chain recombines TRBV2 with TRBJ1-6; 7 positions agree with TRBD1. The CDR3 extends over 15 amino acids. Trimming at V came to 5 bases and at J to 5 bases, leaving 6 bases not matched to a gene. Germline CDR1 is SNHLY and CDR2 is FYNNEI. The CDR3 protein is CASSRTGSNNSPLHF. CDR3 sequence (DNA): TGTGCCAGCAGTCGGACAGGATCTAATAATTCACCCCTCCACTTT.

The rearrangement uses TRBV15 and TRBJ1-1; TRBD1 matches 9 bases. CDR3 size: 14 residues. With V trimmed by 5 bases and J by 1 base, 2 bases remained unmatched. Germline CDR1 LNHNV, CDR2 YYDKDF (reference sequence). The CDR3 is CATSGTGWNTEAFF. The CDR3 bases are TGTGCCACCAGCGGGACAGGGTGGAACACTGAAGCTTTCTTT.

The V call is TRBV7-2, the J call TRBJ2-7; D is unresolved. The CDR3 extends over 14 amino acids. The germline CDR1 and CDR2 sequences are SGHTA and FQGNSA. V lost 5 bases, J lost 4 bases, and 15 bases lay in between. The CDR3 region has the DNA TGTGCCAGCAGCGGGCTCGGTAGTCGATACGAGCAGTACTTC. Translating it yields CASSGLGSRYEQYF.

The CDR3 DNA is TGTGCCAGCAGCTTAGCGGACAGGGTCGGAGCCTACGAGCAGTACTTC. Residues: CASSLADRVGAYEQYF. The gene calls are TRBV7-2 and TRBJ2-7; 8 nucleotides match TRBD1. Germline trimming cut 0 bases from V and 2 bases from J; bases unmatched to any gene: 6. CDR3 length: 16 residues. Germline V lookup: CDR1 SGHTA, CDR2 FQGNSA.

The chain employs TRBV7-2 and TRBJ2-7, with D possibly being TRBD1 (6 bases). The CDR3 has 14 amino acids. Germline assignment: CDR1 SGHTA and CDR2 FQGNSA. The V gene lost 5 bases and the J gene lost 2 bases, with 13 bases spanning the gap. CDR3 loop: CASSPRTGTYEQYF. CDR3 coding DNA: TGTGCCAGCAGCCCACGCACAGGGACCTACGAGCAGTACTTC.

The chain couples TRBV25-1 to TRBJ2-2; 11 positions match TRBD1. From germline, CDR1 is MGHDK and CDR2 SYGVNS. Germline trimming cut 5 bases from V and 2 bases from J; bases unmatched to any gene: 1. The CDR3 is 15 amino acids. CDR3: CASSRTGGNTGELFF. The CDR3 DNA sequence: TGTGCCAGCAGTAGGACAGGGGGCAACACCGGGGAGCTGTTTTTT.

This clone was picked up a small number of times. The chain links TRBV30 to TRBJ2-7; possible D gene TRBD1, 5 bases. Germline CDR1 reads GTSNPN; CDR2 reads SVGIG (reference sequence). This CDR3 has 12 amino acids. V was pared by 4 bases and J by 1 base, with 8 bases between. In DNA form, the CDR3 reads TGTGCCTGGAAGCCAGGGTCCTACGAGCAGTACTTC. Translated: CAWKPGSYEQYF.

The V call is TRBV29-1, the J call TRBJ2-7, with D possibly TRBD1 on 7 matching bases. The germline CDR1 and CDR2 sequences are SQVTM and ANQGSEA. V lost 7 bases and J lost 4, with 11 bases in between. This CDR3 contains 11 residues. CDR3 protein: CSGGTVYEQYF. CDR3 nucleotides: TGCAGCGGCGGGACAGTTTACGAGCAGTACTTC.

The V and J genes are TRBV5-1 and TRBJ1-3; D gene unclear. The CDR3 consists of 16 residues. V lost 0 bases and J 0 bases, leaving 10 bases between the germline ends. The V gene's germline CDR1 is SGHRS and CDR2 YFSETQ. CDR3 amino acids: CASSLAGWSSGNTIYF. CDR3 DNA: TGCGCCAGCAGCTTGGCTGGTTGGAGCTCTGGAAACACCATATATTTT.

The chain couples TRBV4-2 to TRBJ2-3; 12 bases align to TRBD2. CDR1 LGHNA and CDR2 YNFKEQ come from the germline V gene. The CDR3 contains 17 residues. The junction had 4 bases not matched to a gene; V was cut back by 1 base and J by 2 bases. The CDR3: CASSQGLAGGPTDTQYF. The CDR3 bases are TGTGCCAGCAGCCAAGGGCTAGCGGGGGGGCCCACAGATACGCAGTATTTT.

The chain links TRBV9 to TRBJ2-2, with D perhaps matching TRBD1 (5 bases). Germline loops: CDR1 SGDLS, CDR2 YYNGEE. V was trimmed by 4 bases and J by 2 bases, leaving 15 bases between them. There are 16 residues in the CDR3. The CDR3 sequence is CASSPRQKGNTGELFF. The CDR3 DNA is TGTGCCAGCAGCCCCCGACAGAAGGGAAACACCGGGGAGCTGTTTTTT.

V is TRBV4-1 and J is TRBJ2-3; TRBD1 might be the D (5 bases). Per germline, CDR1 MGHRA and CDR2 YSYEKL. V dropped 7 bases and J dropped 0 bases, with 11 bases sitting between them. CDR3 length equals 14 residues. The CDR3: CASTLTESTDTQYF. CDR3 in DNA: TGCGCCAGCACCCTGACAGAGAGCACAGATACGCAGTATTTT.

The chain carries TRBV28 and TRBJ1-5, with D unclear. V lost 1 base and J 2 bases, leaving 15 bases between the germline ends. In germline, CDR1 is MDHEN, CDR2 SYDVKM. The CDR3 is made up of 17 amino acids. CDR3 nucleotides: TGTGCCAGCAGTTTATTGGCAGGTATTGGTGGCAATCAGCCCCAGCATTTT. This translates into CASSLLAGIGGNQPQHF. Supplemented by reference TRBV28 and TRBJ1-5, the full variable domain reads DVKVTQSSRYLVKRTGEKVFLECVQDMDHENMFWYRQDPGLGLRLIYFSYDVKMKEKGDIPEGYSVSREKKERFSLILESASTNQTSMYLCASSLLAGIGGNQPQHFGDGTRLSIL.

V usage is TRBV6-6 and J usage is TRBJ2-5; 9 bases match TRBD1. The CDR3 totals 16 residues. Unmatched junction bases numbered 4, after V lost 0 bases and J lost 2 bases. The germline CDR1 and CDR2 sequences are MNHNY and SVGAGI (reference sequence). CDR3 nucleotides: TGTGCCAGCAGTTACTCGCGACAGGGGGTGCAAGAGACCCAGTACTTC. Residues: CASSYSRQGVQETQYF.

In its sample, this clone was seen once. The chain has TRBV5-8 and TRBJ1-2, with 8 bases identical to TRBD1. The CDR3 runs to 13 residues. Trimming took 3 bases from V and 7 from J; bases not matched to a gene: 5. In germline, CDR1 is SGHTS, CDR2 YDEGEE. The CDR3 here is CASSYGQGGGYTF. DNA of the CDR3: TGTGCCAGCAGCTATGGACAGGGTGGTGGCTACACCTTC.

The genes are TRBV19 and TRBJ2-7; 9 nucleotides align to TRBD1. Germline-derived CDR1 and CDR2 are LNHDA and SQIVND (reference sequence). J was trimmed by 5 bases and V by 8 bases; bases with no gene match: 4. The CDR3 is 12 residues long. CDR3 in DNA: TGTGCCAGTTGGGGACAGGGTCACGAGCAGTACTTC. Its translation is CASWGQGHEQYF.

The chain couples TRBV18 to TRBJ1-6; TRBD1 is a possible D gene (6 bases). Trimming cost V 4 bases and J 10 bases, with 11 bases left between them. The V gene's germline CDR1 is KGHSH and CDR2 LQKENI. This CDR3 spans 13 amino acids. The CDR3 is CASSRNRESPLHF. The CDR3 DNA sequence: TGTGCCAGCTCACGGAACAGGGAATCACCCCTCCACTTT. Filled out from reference TRBV18 and TRBJ1-6, the complete variable domain reads NAGVMQNPRHLVRRRGQEARLRCSPMKGHSHVYWYRQLPEEGLKFMVYLQKENIIDESGMPKERFSAEFPKEGPSILRIQQVVRGDSAAYFCASSRNRESPLHFGNGTRLTVT.

The chain recombines TRBV30 with TRBJ1-1, with TRBD1 matching over 8 bases. The germline gives CDR1 GTSNPN, CDR2 SVGIG (reference sequence). V shed 1 base, J shed 7 bases, and the junction held 5 bases outside the gene matches. This CDR3 has 13 amino acids. The CDR3 spells CAWSADRDGEAFF. CDR3 nucleotide sequence: TGTGCCTGGAGTGCGGACAGGGATGGTGAAGCTTTCTTT.

The chain links TRBV9 to TRBJ1-6, with D possibly being TRBD1 (5 bases). CDR3 length equals 15 residues. Trimming took 0 bases from V and 7 from J, leaving 11 bases between them. Per the germline V gene, CDR1 is SGDLS and CDR2 is YYNGEE. CDR3 residues: CASSVDGRANSPLHF. The CDR3 DNA follows: TGTGCCAGCAGCGTAGACGGCAGGGCGAATTCACCCCTCCACTTT.